The 10 T cell receptor beta chains listed next were all sequenced from one sample in a study of control samples from healthy donors and cancer patients. Method: immunoSEQ multiplex PCR; TCRdb's copy keeps in-frame clones and lacks some. The sample includes 130,000 or so clones, roughly 94% of them seen just once. The sequencing sample was made of PBMCs. These receptors were taken from a man aged 60-69 years with colorectal cancer.

V and J are TRBV18 and TRBJ2-3; D assignment may be TRBD1 or TRBD2 (5 bases each). V gave up 6 bases and J gave up 4 bases, with 11 bases separating them. Germline CDR1 and CDR2: KGHSH and LQKENI. The CDR3 sequence is 13 residues long. CDR3 nucleotide sequence: TGTGCCAGCTCCCCCGGGGCGGCAGATACGCAGTATTTT. Residues: CASSPGAADTQYF. The variable domain in full, with the rest retrieved from reference TRBV18 and TRBJ2-3, is NAGVMQNPRHLVRRRGQEARLRCSPMKGHSHVYWYRQLPEEGLKFMVYLQKENIIDESGMPKERFSAEFPKEGPSILRIQQVVRGDSAAYFCASSPGAADTQYFGPGTRLTVL.

The chain combines TRBV7-9 with TRBJ1-3; D is perhaps TRBD1 (5 bases). Trimming left V 4 bases short and J 6 bases short, with 10 bases between. This CDR3 comprises 13 residues. The germline V gene encodes CDR1 SEHNR and CDR2 FQNEAQ (reference sequence). CDR3 DNA: TGTGCCAGCAGCTCCCTCAGGGAAAACACCATATATTTT. Its translation is CASSSLRENTIYF.

The CDR3 region has the DNA TGCGCCAGCAGCCAAGGGGGCGGGAGTCAGCCCCAGCATTTT. Its translation is CASSQGGGSQPQHF. The V gene is TRBV4-3, the J gene TRBJ1-5, with D perhaps TRBD1 (5 bases). The CDR3 spans 14 residues. Germline loops: CDR1 LGHNA, CDR2 YSLEER. Trimming shortened V by 1 base and J by 6 bases, and 10 bases separated the two germline ends.

DNA of the CDR3: TGTGCCAGCAGTTACAATCCCCGGGGTTTTGGCACTGAAGCTTTCTTT. It translates to CASSYNPRGFGTEAFF. The chain recombines TRBV6-5 with TRBJ1-1, with unresolved D. This CDR3 has 16 residues. CDR1 is MNHEY, CDR2 SVGAGI, per germline. Trimming shortened V by 2 bases and J by 4 bases, and 17 bases separated the two germline ends.

This sequence joins TRBV19 and TRBJ1-1; possibly TRBD1 for D (5 bases). Trimming took 2 bases from V and 2 from J, leaving 9 bases between them. The CDR3 is 14 residues long. In germline, CDR1 is LNHDA, CDR2 SQIVND (reference sequence). In nucleotides, the CDR3 is TGTGCCAGTAGTATACCAGGGTCTAACACTGAAGCTTTCTTT. Amino acids: CASSIPGSNTEAFF.

This chain joins TRBV5-6 and TRBJ1-5; no firm D call. V was pared by 0 bases and J by 3 bases, with 10 bases between. The CDR3 length is 15 residues. In germline, CDR1 is SGHDT, CDR2 YYEEEE. CDR3 DNA sequence: TGTGCCAGCAGCTTGGAAAGCAGCCACAATCAGCCCCAGCATTTT. This encodes CASSLESSHNQPQHF.

The chain combines TRBV7-9 with TRBJ2-7, with D hard to call. The CDR3 consists of 16 residues. CDR1 and CDR2 from the germline V gene are SEHNR and FQNEAQ (reference sequence). V was clipped by 5 bases and J by 2 bases, with 19 bases between them. The CDR3 DNA is TGTGCCAGCAGCCCACTCCCGGCCCAAAGTCCCTACGAGCAGTACTTC. Protein sequence: CASSPLPAQSPYEQYF.

The chain is built from TRBV18 and TRBJ2-7, with TRBD1 as a possible D gene (6 bases). The CDR3 loop spans 14 amino acids. CDR1 KGHSH and CDR2 LQKENI come from the germline V gene. V was cut by 3 bases and J by 0 bases, with 9 bases left in between. CDR3 in DNA: TGTGCCAGCTCACCTCCAGGGGCCTCCTACGAGCAGTACTTC. Its protein is CASSPPGASYEQYF.

The chain carries TRBV5-1 and TRBJ2-7; D may match TRBD1 or TRBD2 (5 bases each). The CDR3 covers 15 residues. Germline V gene sequence: CDR1 SGHRS, CDR2 YFSETQ. Trimming shortened V by 5 bases and J by 0 bases, and 15 bases separated the two germline ends. The CDR3 is CASRAGTASSYEQYF. CDR3 nucleotide sequence: TGCGCCAGCAGGGCCGGGACCGCCAGCTCCTACGAGCAGTACTTC.

The genes are TRBV19 and TRBJ1-4; no definite D call. The V gene's germline CDR1 is LNHDA and CDR2 SQIVND (reference sequence). Trimming took off 3 bases at V and 2 bases at J, with 7 bases between the two ends. The CDR3 length is 14 residues. In DNA, the CDR3 is TGTGCCAGTAGTATTGGGGATACTAATGAAAAACTGTTTTTT. This gives the protein CASSIGDTNEKLFF.